These T cell receptor beta chains were read from a single sample in a study of blood T cell repertoires in COVID-19. Some clones are missing from TCRdb's copy, which holds only in-frame ones; the method was immunoSEQ multiplex PCR. The sample carries 200,000 to 300,000 clones, roughly four fifths recorded once. Source material: peripheral blood. The receptors come from a man older than 75 with acute or convalescent COVID-19. Both conserved end residues are part of each CDR3. Each record gives: V gene, clone size, J gene, D gene, CDR3 DNA, CDR3 protein. The D gene is left open where the match is weak. The size field is filled for only some rows; it gives once, few, many or a size class.

>TRBV20-1|NA|TRBJ2-3|NA
TGCAGTGCTAGTAGGGGGCAGCGGGAGCCGGATACGCAGTATTTT
CSASRGQREPDTQYF
>TRBV11-1|NA|TRBJ1-1|NA
TGTGCCAGCAGCTTTTGGGAGATGGACACTGAAGCTTTCTTT
CASSFWEMDTEAFF
>TRBV2|few|TRBJ1-2|NA
TGTGCCAGCAGTGTAAAAGTAGACTATGGCTACACCTTC
CASSVKVDYGYTF
>TRBV5-8|few|TRBJ2-7|NA
TGTGCCAGCAGCTTGGGGAGGGGAGGCGAGCAGTACTTC
CASSLGRGGEQYF
>TRBV24-1|NA|TRBJ1-2|NA
TGTGCCACCAGTGAACAAGGGGGTCTCGGCCACACCTTC
CATSEQGGLGHTF
>TRBV6-6|NA|TRBJ2-5|NA
TGTGCCAGCAGTCCCACCGGGTCCTACTTCGGAGAGACCCAGTACTTC
CASSPTGSYFGETQYF
>TRBV30|once|TRBJ1-5|NA
TGTGCCTGGAGTGTACCCGGTCTCGCCGGCAATCAGCCCCAGCATTTT
CAWSVPGLAGNQPQHF
>TRBV6-6|NA|TRBJ2-2|NA
TGTGCCAGCAGCCCCGGGTTTACCGGGGAGCTGTTTTTT
CASSPGFTGELFF
>TRBV3-1/TRBV3-2|NA|TRBJ1-6|NA
TGTGCCAGCAGCCCCGGTCCCGGACAGTATAATTCACCCCTCCACTTT
CASSPGPGQYNSPLHF
>TRBV11-3|NA|TRBJ2-2|NA
TGTGCCAGCAGCTTAGATCGATTGGACAGAGGGGAGCTGTTTTTT
CASSLDRLDRGELFF
>TRBV19|NA|TRBJ2-7|TRBD1
TGTGCCAGTAGTATAGGGGACAGAATTTACGAGCAGTACTTC
CASSIGDRIYEQYF
>TRBV7-9|NA|TRBJ2-1|TRBD1
TGTGCCAGCAGCTTGAAGGCCGGGACAGGGAACAATGAGCAGTTCTTC
CASSLKAGTGNNEQFF
>TRBV19|NA|TRBJ1-5|NA
TGTGCCAGTAGTTCGCAGATTACCAATCAGCCCCAGCATTTT
CASSSQITNQPQHF
>TRBV24-1|NA|TRBJ1-2|NA
TGTGCCACCAGTGATAGACAGCCCGGGGGCTATGGCTACACCTTC
CATSDRQPGGYGYTF
>TRBV5-4|NA|TRBJ1-3|NA
TGTGCCAGCAGCTTAACTTGGGGGGGGAAAGGGCCAGGAAACACCATATATTTT
CASSLTWGGKGPGNTIYF
>TRBV7-2|NA|TRBJ2-5|TRBD1
TGTGCCAGCAGCTCCGACAGGGGGCAAGGGGCCCAGTACTTC
CASSSDRGQGAQYF
>TRBV25-1|NA|TRBJ1-1|TRBD1
TGTGCCAGCAGGCAGACAGGGTGGGACACTGAAGCTTTCTTT
CASRQTGWDTEAFF